Below are 17 T cell receptor beta chains sequenced from a single sample in a study of blood T cell repertoires in COVID-19. Some clones are missing from TCRdb's copy, which holds only in-frame ones; the method was immunoSEQ multiplex PCR. Seen here are tens of thousands of clones, 86% observed once, and the top ten hold approximately 15%. What was sequenced was peripheral blood. These receptors all come from a man in his fifties or sixties with active or convalescent COVID-19.

CDR3 sequence reads: CASSQGALAGGYQETQYF. CDR3 sequence (DNA): TGTGCCAGCAGCCAAGGAGCGCTAGCGGGGGGCTATCAAGAGACCCAGTACTTC. V and J are TRBV4-2 and TRBJ2-5; TRBD2 matches at 11 bases. V lost 1 base and J lost 2; bases outside the gene matches: 9. Germline values: CDR1 LGHNA, CDR2 YNFKEQ. The CDR3 has 18 residues.

The V gene is TRBV24-1, the J gene TRBJ2-1; 9 nucleotides line up with TRBD2. The CDR3 sequence is 18 residues long. Per germline, CDR1 KGHDR and CDR2 SFDVKD. The ends lost 4 bases at V and 2 bases at J; junction bases unmatched: 11. The CDR3 region has the DNA TGTGCCACCAGTGACGTGGGCGGGGGGGTGCTAACCTACAATGAGCAGTTCTTC. As protein: CATSDVGGGVLTYNEQFF.

The CDR3 is CASSALSGTGGYGYTF. CDR3 coding DNA: TGTGCCAGCAGTGCCCTCTCCGGGACAGGGGGCTATGGCTACACCTTC. This chain joins TRBV28 and TRBJ1-2; 11 bases fit TRBD1. The CDR3 spans 16 residues. The V gene's germline CDR1 is MDHEN and CDR2 SYDVKM. The J segment lost 4 bases and the V segment lost 5 bases, leaving 9 bases of the junction unmatched.

The rearrangement joins TRBV6-6 to TRBJ1-1; D gene ambiguous. The germline CDR1 and CDR2 sequences are MNHNY and SVGAGI (reference sequence). The CDR3 runs to 13 residues. Trimming cost V 0 bases and J 6 bases, with 8 bases left between them. The CDR3: CASSYSRVAEAFF. The CDR3 nucleotides are TGTGCCAGCAGTTACTCGAGAGTGGCTGAAGCTTTCTTT.

The chain couples TRBV5-1 to TRBJ2-3; 9 bases match TRBD2. The germline gives CDR1 SGHRS, CDR2 YFSETQ. CDR3 length: 17 residues. Trimming removed 1 base from V and 3 bases from J; junction bases left unmatched: 9. CDR3 DNA: TGCGCCAGCAGCTTGTTCAGTCCAAGCGGGGGGACAGATACGCAGTATTTT. Protein product: CASSLFSPSGGTDTQYF.

The chain joins TRBV5-1 to TRBJ2-2; possible D gene TRBD1, 6 bases. This CDR3 comprises 14 residues. Deletions cut 4 bases from V and 3 bases from J, with 10 bases between. The V gene's germline CDR1 is SGHRS and CDR2 YFSETQ. The CDR3 DNA sequence: TGCGCCAGCAGCCTGGGACACGACACCGGGGAGCTGTTTTTT. Protein: CASSLGHDTGELFF.

This clone was counted a single time. This chain joins TRBV6-1 and TRBJ1-2; 9 bases line up with TRBD1. The V and J ends lost 7 bases and 5 bases, in that order; junction bases with no gene match: 5. The CDR3 has 13 residues. The germline V gene has CDR1 MNHNS and CDR2 SASEGT. The CDR3 bases are TGTGCCAGCAAAGACGGACAGGGGTATGGCTACACCTTC. It encodes CASKDGQGYGYTF.

V gene TRBV7-8 combines with J gene TRBJ1-4, with D maybe TRBD1 (6 bases). The length of the CDR3 is 15 residues. Germline V gene sequence: CDR1 SGHVS, CDR2 FQNEAQ. V was pared by 8 bases and J by 0 bases, with 13 bases between. The DNA for the CDR3 is TGTGCCAGCTCCACCACAGGGACAACTAATGAAAAACTGTTTTTT. Its protein product is CASSTTGTTNEKLFF.

The chain employs TRBV7-2 and TRBJ1-1, with a possible D match to TRBD1 (5 bases). V lost 5 bases and J lost 0, with 10 bases in between. Germline-derived CDR1 and CDR2 are SGHTA and FQGNSA. This CDR3 comprises 14 residues. The CDR3 sequence: CASSQTVLNTEAFF. In DNA, the CDR3 is TGTGCCAGCAGCCAGACAGTATTGAACACTGAAGCTTTCTTT.

This clone showed up just once. The chain couples TRBV19 to TRBJ2-5, with D tentatively TRBD1 (5 bases). With 1 base removed from V and 4 bases from J, the gap between germline ends came to 7 bases. CDR3 length: 13 residues. CDR1 LNHDA and CDR2 SQIVND come from the germline V gene (reference sequence). The CDR3: CASSIGGGETQYF. The DNA of the CDR3 is TGTGCCAGTAGTATAGGGGGCGGAGAGACCCAGTACTTC.

This sequence joins TRBV6-5 and TRBJ2-5; 11 bases agree with TRBD1. With 0 bases clipped from V and 9 bases from J, the junction kept 3 bases outside the gene matches. Germline assignment: CDR1 MNHEY and CDR2 SVGAGI. The length of the CDR3 is 14 residues. DNA of the CDR3: TGTGCCAGCAGTTACTCGACGGGACAGGGGGCCCAGTACTTC. Encoded protein: CASSYSTGQGAQYF.

The V gene is TRBV24-1, the J gene TRBJ2-5; 8 bases fit TRBD1. The CDR3 contains 16 residues. V shed 2 bases and J 4 bases; nucleotides not matched to a gene: 8. Germline CDR1 is KGHDR and CDR2 is SFDVKD. Written as DNA, the CDR3 is TGTGCCACCAGTGATTCGCTGGACAGGGTCGGAGAGACCCAGTACTTC. Protein sequence: CATSDSLDRVGETQYF.

J is TRBJ1-3 and V is TRBV29-1; D call uncertain. The CDR3 runs 12 residues. Germline values: CDR1 SQVTM, CDR2 ANQGSEA. Trimming left V 7 bases short and J 1 base short, with 8 bases between. CDR3 in amino acids: CSAGESGNTIYF. Written as DNA, the CDR3 is TGCAGCGCAGGAGAATCTGGAAACACCATATATTTT.

This rearrangement joins TRBV5-3 to TRBJ2-7; 8 bases agree with TRBD1. TRBV5-3 is designated an ORF whose function remains uncertain. The CDR3 is 14 residues long. V gave up 4 bases and J gave up 4 bases; unmatched junction bases: 7. CDR3 region: CARSRQGIWYEQYF. CDR3 coding DNA: TGTGCCAGAAGCAGACAGGGGATCTGGTACGAGCAGTACTTC.

This chain uses TRBV4-3 with TRBJ2-4; no firm D call. The V end was cut by 5 bases, the J end by 6 bases, with 11 bases between. Germline V CDR1 and CDR2: LGHNA, YSLEER. The CDR3 has 13 amino acids. The CDR3 spells CASSAFLGNIQYF. The CDR3 bases are TGCGCCAGCAGCGCCTTCCTAGGAAACATTCAGTACTTC.

The chain couples TRBV5-1 to TRBJ2-5; D perhaps matches TRBD2 (6 bases). Deletions cut 4 bases from V and 5 bases from J, with 21 bases between. Germline V gene data show CDR1 as SGHRS and CDR2 as YFSETQ. The CDR3 has 16 amino acids. The chain's CDR3 is CASSLTPGDTRETQYF. The DNA of the CDR3 is TGCGCCAGCAGCCTCACCCCGGGAGACACCAGGGAGACCCAGTACTTC.

In this sample, this clone turned up once. V is TRBV5-1 and J is TRBJ2-7, with no clear D. The germline CDR1 and CDR2 sequences are SGHRS and YFSETQ. Trimming took off 4 bases at V and 2 bases at J, with 7 bases between the two ends. This CDR3 region has 12 residues. This chain's CDR3 is CASSPGTYEQYF. The DNA for the CDR3 is TGCGCCAGCAGCCCGGGTACCTACGAGCAGTACTTC. The complete variable domain, with remaining parts taken from reference TRBV5-1 and TRBJ2-7, reads KAGVTQTPRYLIKTRGQQVTLSCSPISGHRSVSWYQQTPGQGLQFLFEYFSETQRNKGNFPGRFSGRQFSNSRSEMNVSTLELGDSALYLCASSPGTYEQYFGPGTRLTVT.